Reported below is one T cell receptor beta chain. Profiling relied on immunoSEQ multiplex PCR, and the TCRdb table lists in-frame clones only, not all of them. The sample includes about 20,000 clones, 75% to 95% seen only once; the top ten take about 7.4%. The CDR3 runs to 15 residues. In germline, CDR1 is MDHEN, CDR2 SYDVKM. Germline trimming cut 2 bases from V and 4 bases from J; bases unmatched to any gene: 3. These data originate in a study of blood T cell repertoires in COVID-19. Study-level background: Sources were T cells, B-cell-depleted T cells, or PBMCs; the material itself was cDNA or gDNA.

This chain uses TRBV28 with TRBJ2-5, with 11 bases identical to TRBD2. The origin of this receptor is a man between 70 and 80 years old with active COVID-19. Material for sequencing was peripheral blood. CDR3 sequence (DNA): TGTGCCAGCAGTTTAAGCCTAGCGGGAGGAGAGACCCAGTACTTC. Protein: CASSLSLAGGETQYF. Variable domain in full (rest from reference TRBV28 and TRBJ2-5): DVKVTQSSRYLVKRTGEKVFLECVQDMDHENMFWYRQDPGLGLRLIYFSYDVKMKEKGDIPEGYSVSREKKERFSLILESASTNQTSMYLCASSLSLAGGETQYFGPGTRLLVL.